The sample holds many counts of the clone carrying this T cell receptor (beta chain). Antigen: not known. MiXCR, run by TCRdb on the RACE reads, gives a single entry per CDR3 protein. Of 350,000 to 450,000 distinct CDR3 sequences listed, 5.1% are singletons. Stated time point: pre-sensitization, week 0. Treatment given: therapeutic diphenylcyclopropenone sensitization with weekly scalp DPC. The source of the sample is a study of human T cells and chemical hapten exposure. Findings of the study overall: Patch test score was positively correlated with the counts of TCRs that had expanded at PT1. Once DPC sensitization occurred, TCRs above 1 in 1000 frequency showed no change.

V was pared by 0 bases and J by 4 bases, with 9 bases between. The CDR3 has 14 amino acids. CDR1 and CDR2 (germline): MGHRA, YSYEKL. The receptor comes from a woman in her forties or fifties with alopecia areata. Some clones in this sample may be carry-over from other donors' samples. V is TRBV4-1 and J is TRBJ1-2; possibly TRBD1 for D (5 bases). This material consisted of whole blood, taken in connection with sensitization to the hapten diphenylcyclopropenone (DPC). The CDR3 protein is CASSQEPGPYGYTF. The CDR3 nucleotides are TGCGCCAGCAGCCAAGAGCCAGGGCCCTATGGCTACACCTTC.